The 24 T cell receptor beta chains below were found in one sample sequenced in a study of shared clonotypes between healthy human individuals. Clones were read by immunoSEQ multiplex PCR, and TCRdb kept only the in-frame ones, dropping some. Among some 470,000 clones listed, 60% to 85% were seen once. Material: PBMCs. The receptor source for this set is a woman aged 40 to 50 in good health. Some clones in this sample may be carry-over from other donors' samples.

This clone was observed a handful of times. The CDR3 protein is CAWSLQRESGIQYF. CDR3 bases: TGTGCCTGGAGTCTCCAGCGGGAGTCCGGCATTCAGTACTTC. The rearrangement uses TRBV30 and TRBJ2-4; 8 positions match TRBD2. J lost 9 bases, V lost 2 bases, and 9 bases had no gene match. The CDR3 is made up of 14 amino acids. CDR1 and CDR2 (germline): GTSNPN, SVGIG (reference sequence).

This clone was observed many times. Other DNA sequences in the same sample also yield this CDR3. This chain joins TRBV10-2 and TRBJ2-5, with TRBD2 matching 7 bases. After removal of 6 bases from V and 5 bases from J, the junction contained 6 bases not matched to a gene. The CDR3 sequence is 13 residues long. The germline gives CDR1 WSHSY, CDR2 SAAADI. The CDR3 spells CASRRGKLETQYF. The CDR3 nucleotides are TGCGCCAGCAGGCGGGGGAAGCTTGAGACCCAGTACTTC.

A few counts support this clone. The chain joins TRBV21-1 to TRBJ1-1. TRBV21-1 is given as a pseudogene. CDR3 length equals 14 residues. The CDR3 region is CASSKATVGIYAFF. Here the CDR3 DNA reads TGTGCCAGCAGCAAAGCCACAGTTGGGATCTATGCTTTCTTT.

The chain links TRBV7-3 to TRBJ2-1; 11 bases fit TRBD2. The ends lost 5 bases at V and 9 bases at J; junction bases unmatched: 9. CDR3 length equals 15 residues. Looked up from germline, CDR1 is SGHTA and CDR2 is FQGTGA. CDR3 loop: CASSMNSGRASEQFF. As DNA, the CDR3 is TGTGCCAGCAGCATGAATAGCGGGAGGGCCAGTGAGCAGTTCTTC.

In this sample, this clone turned up many times. The chain recombines TRBV29-1 with TRBJ2-2; the match to TRBD1 covers 8 bases. This CDR3 comprises 16 residues. Germline CDR1 reads SQVTM; CDR2 reads ANQGSEA. V gave up 1 base and J gave up 5 bases; unmatched junction bases: 9. As DNA, the CDR3 is TGCAGCGTTGAAGCTCGGGCAGGGGGCGGTACCGGGGAGCTGTTTTTT. This gives the protein CSVEARAGGGTGELFF.

This chain uses TRBV9 with TRBJ2-1, with 7 bases lining up with TRBD2. This CDR3 contains 16 residues. Germline CDR1 SGDLS, CDR2 YYNGEE. The trim removed 0 bases at V and 2 bases at J, leaving 5 bases unmatched. CDR3 DNA: TGTGCCAGCAGCGTAGGATCTAGCGGCGCCTACAATGAGCAGTTCTTC. Residues: CASSVGSSGAYNEQFF.

This rearrangement joins TRBV5-1 to TRBJ2-7, with TRBD1 matching over 11 bases. Per the germline V gene, CDR1 is SGHRS and CDR2 is YFSETQ. With 3 bases clipped from V and 1 base from J, the junction kept 3 bases outside the gene matches. This CDR3 region has 15 residues. CDR3 nucleotides: TGCGCCAGCAGCTGGACAGGGGGCGCTTCCTACGAGCAGTACTTC. This encodes CASSWTGGASYEQYF. The variable domain in full, with the rest retrieved from reference TRBV5-1 and TRBJ2-7, is KAGVTQTPRYLIKTRGQQVTLSCSPISGHRSVSWYQQTPGQGLQFLFEYFSETQRNKGNFPGRFSGRQFSNSRSEMNVSTLELGDSALYLCASSWTGGASYEQYFGPGTRLTVT.

The chain employs TRBV5-4 and TRBJ2-7; the D gene is possibly TRBD1 (6 bases). The CDR3 sequence is 15 residues long. V was cut by 0 bases and J by 4 bases, with 14 bases left in between. CDR1 and CDR2 (germline): SGHNT, YYREEE (reference sequence). The CDR3 spells CASSLGAGVGYEQYF. The DNA for the CDR3 is TGTGCCAGCAGCTTGGGGGCAGGGGTGGGTTACGAGCAGTACTTC.

V gene TRBV5-1 combines with J gene TRBJ2-7; D is unclear. Germline CDR1 SGHRS, CDR2 YFSETQ. Trimming took 4 bases from V and 2 from J, leaving 10 bases between them. The CDR3 is 13 residues long. DNA of the CDR3: TGCGCCAGCAGCCCTGACATGCCCTACGAGCAGTACTTC. This encodes CASSPDMPYEQYF.

V gene TRBV7-6 combines with J gene TRBJ2-2; 8 bases map to TRBD2. The CDR3 runs 17 residues. Trimming removed 3 bases from V and 2 bases from J; junction bases left unmatched: 8. Germline V gives CDR1 SGHVS, CDR2 FNYEAQ. CDR3 sequence: CASSLDRSGRNTGELFF. DNA for the CDR3: TGTGCCAGCAGCTTGGACCGGAGCGGGAGAAACACCGGGGAGCTGTTTTTT.

J is TRBJ2-1 and V is TRBV7-2, with 7 bases lining up with TRBD2. The CDR3 loop spans 14 amino acids. The germline V gene has CDR1 SGHTA and CDR2 FQGNSA. V dropped 1 base and J dropped 8; count of bases not matched to a gene: 5. The CDR3 here is CASSLGMREYEQFF. CDR3 DNA: TGTGCCAGCAGCTTAGGGATGCGGGAGTATGAGCAGTTCTTC.

The chain recombines TRBV5-1 with TRBJ2-7, with D perhaps matching TRBD1 (6 bases). The CDR3 length is 14 residues. V lost 4 bases and J 0 bases, leaving 11 bases between the germline ends. Germline assignment: CDR1 SGHRS and CDR2 YFSETQ. The CDR3 sequence: CASSLTGRSYEQYF. CDR3 in DNA: TGCGCCAGCAGCCTGACAGGCCGCTCCTACGAGCAGTACTTC.

The rearrangement links TRBV7-7 to TRBJ2-1; 9 bases match TRBD1. V gave up 5 bases and J gave up 9 bases; unmatched junction bases: 5. The germline gives CDR1 SSHAT, CDR2 FNYEAQ (reference sequence). The CDR3 consists of 13 residues. The CDR3 DNA is TGTGCCAGCAGCACCCGACAGGGGGGTGAGCAGTTCTTC. Amino acids: CASSTRQGGEQFF.

This clone was seen more than once but under ten times. This sample includes further DNA sequences coding for the same CDR3. J is TRBJ1-1 and V is TRBV28; 9 bases map to TRBD1. J gave up 3 bases and V 4 bases, and 3 bases lay outside the gene matches. The CDR3 is 14 residues long. CDR1 MDHEN and CDR2 SYDVKM come from the germline V gene. The CDR3 bases are TGTGCCAGCAGTTCGCGGGACAGGGACACTGAAGCTTTCTTT. Protein product: CASSSRDRDTEAFF.

There are a few counts of this clone. The V call is TRBV28, the J call TRBJ1-2, with a weak D call TRBD1 (5 bases). Germline assignment: CDR1 MDHEN and CDR2 SYDVKM. The CDR3 loop spans 13 amino acids. The germline V and J ends were trimmed by 2 bases and 6 bases, with 10 bases remaining between them. CDR3 DNA: TGTGCCAGCAGTTTAGGGGCGGGAGATGGCTACACCTTC. Residues: CASSLGAGDGYTF.

Concerning this clone itself: At the DNA level, this CDR3 is encoded by other sequences in the same sample as well. The chain is built from TRBV11-2 and TRBJ2-5; maybe TRBD2 (6 bases). The V end lost 2 bases, the J end lost 4 bases, and 11 bases lay between the germline ends. The CDR3 has 14 amino acids. The V gene's germline CDR1 is SGHAT and CDR2 FQNNGV. CDR3 nucleotide sequence: TGTGCCAGCAGCTTAAGCTCCGGGAGAGAGACCCAGTACTTC. It yields the protein CASSLSSGRETQYF.

The gene calls are TRBV10-3 and TRBJ1-2, with 7 nucleotides matching TRBD1. The germline V gene has CDR1 ENHRY and CDR2 SYGVKD. J gave up 3 bases and V 0 bases, and 4 bases lay outside the gene matches. This CDR3 is built from 15 residues. The CDR3, as DNA: TGTGCCATCAGTGAGTCCCCAGGGGGGGACTATGGCTACACCTTC. It translates to CAISESPGGDYGYTF.

The CDR3 protein is CASSPRDSLYEQYF. The CDR3 region has the DNA TGTGCCAGCAGTCCGAGGGACAGCCTCTACGAGCAGTACTTC. This chain links TRBV28 with TRBJ2-7; the match to TRBD1 covers 7 bases. J lost 3 bases, V lost 5 bases, and 7 bases had no gene match. The CDR3 contains 14 residues. Per the germline V gene, CDR1 is MDHEN and CDR2 is SYDVKM.

This rearrangement joins TRBV18 to TRBJ2-1, with D unclear. The CDR3 is made up of 15 amino acids. Germline V CDR1 and CDR2: KGHSH, LQKENI. The germline V and J ends were trimmed by 3 bases and 7 bases, with 16 bases remaining between them. CDR3 nucleotide sequence: TGTGCCAGCTCACCCTTACCCGGACCTTTGAATGAGCAGTTCTTC. Amino acid sequence: CASSPLPGPLNEQFF. Supplemented by reference TRBV18 and TRBJ2-1, the full variable domain reads NAGVMQNPRHLVRRRGQEARLRCSPMKGHSHVYWYRQLPEEGLKFMVYLQKENIIDESGMPKERFSAEFPKEGPSILRIQQVVRGDSAAYFCASSPLPGPLNEQFFGPGTRLTVL.

The chain uses TRBV14 and TRBJ2-2; D is uncertain. The CDR3 loop spans 16 amino acids. With 1 base removed from V and 0 bases from J, the gap between germline ends came to 9 bases. Germline V lookup: CDR1 SGHDN, CDR2 FVKESK. The DNA for the CDR3 is TGTGCCAGCAGCCAAGCATCTGGAACGAACACCGGGGAGCTGTTTTTT. Translated, it gives CASSQASGTNTGELFF.

This rearrangement joins TRBV9 to TRBJ2-1; D is unclear. The V end lost 4 bases, the J end lost 6 bases, and 17 bases lay between the germline ends. Germline V gene lookup returns CDR1 SGDLS and CDR2 YYNGEE. The length of the CDR3 is 15 residues. The CDR3 loop is CASSPRAAQFNEQFF. CDR3 in DNA: TGTGCCAGCAGCCCAAGGGCGGCACAGTTCAATGAGCAGTTCTTC.

The genes are TRBV28 and TRBJ1-4; 10 bases fit TRBD1. Per germline, CDR1 MDHEN and CDR2 SYDVKM. The CDR3 contains 14 residues. V lost 6 bases and J lost 7; bases outside the gene matches: 5. The CDR3 nucleotides are TGTGCCAGCAGGCGACAGGGGGCGGTTGAAAAACTGTTTTTT. It is translated as CASRRQGAVEKLFF.

V gene TRBV7-2 combines with J gene TRBJ2-2; a possible D gene is TRBD2 (6 bases). CDR1 SGHTA and CDR2 FQGNSA come from the germline V gene. The germline V and J ends were trimmed by 3 bases and 6 bases, with 20 bases remaining between them. The CDR3 is 17 residues long. The CDR3 spells CASSFRRGLNGAGELFF. The CDR3 region has the DNA TGTGCCAGCAGCTTTAGGAGGGGACTGAACGGGGCCGGGGAGCTGTTTTTT.

The chain combines TRBV11-2 with TRBJ1-5, with D possibly TRBD1 on 6 matching bases. Per the germline V gene, CDR1 is SGHAT and CDR2 is FQNNGV. Trimming left V 1 base short and J 7 bases short, with 11 bases between. The CDR3 is 14 residues long. The CDR3 nucleotides read TGTGCCAGCAGCTTAGCCGGGGGCGAGCAGCCCCAGCATTTT. As protein: CASSLAGGEQPQHF.